The 24 T cell receptor beta chains given below trace back to one sample, sequenced in a study of T cells in Graves' hyperthyroidism and ophthalmopathy (dated by TCRdb to the late 2010s). Library creation used multiplex PCR. These reads were obtained on an Illumina HiSeq 2000. Amplification of TCR beta CDR3 regions was carried out from RNA transcripts. The TCR CDR3 was subjected to a first round of RT-PCR using the HTBI primer set and the Qiagen OneStep RT-PCR kit. TCRdb reprocessing: public reads trimmed at Q25 with fastp, clones called with MiXCR, in-frame beta chains kept. Identical CDR3 proteins give one entry, which carries the most common genes and DNA. This sample has hundreds of thousands of distinct CDR3 sequences in its table, and about 15% of those were observed once. The top ten clones comprise roughly 13% of the sample. What was sequenced was blood. The receptors come from a woman aged 18-35 years with Graves' hyperthyroidism.

The sample holds a few counts of this clonotype. The rearrangement links TRBV6-1 to TRBJ1-5, with 8 positions matching TRBD1. The CDR3 runs 13 residues. V was pared by 6 bases and J by 4 bases, with 2 bases of the junction left unmatched. Germline values: CDR1 MNHNS, CDR2 SASEGT. This CDR3 reads CASSWTGNQPQHF. DNA of the CDR3: TGTGCCAGCAGCTGGACAGGGAATCAGCCCCAGCATTTT.

This clonotype has ten or more counts. The V and J genes are TRBV6-1 and TRBJ2-3; a possible D gene is TRBD1 (5 bases). Germline CDR1 and CDR2: MNHNS and SASEGT. The CDR3 sequence is 16 residues long. The V end lost 5 bases, the J end lost 2 bases, and 17 bases lay between the germline ends. For the CDR3, the DNA is TGTGCCAGCAGTTATGGTAGGACACAGTTCACAGATACGCAGTATTTT. It is translated as CASSYGRTQFTDTQYF.

V usage is TRBV6-1 and J usage is TRBJ1-6; D is undetermined. The CDR3 totals 17 residues. Germline-derived CDR1 and CDR2 are MNHNS and SASEGT. V dropped 5 bases and J dropped 0 bases, with 14 bases sitting between them. This CDR3 reads CASSFSGPSSYNSPLHF. The CDR3 bases are TGTGCCAGCAGTTTCAGTGGACCTAGCTCCTATAATTCACCCCTCCACTTT.

CDR3: CASSYGGALQEKLFF. CDR3 nucleotide sequence: TGCGCCAGCAGCTATGGGGGGGCGCTTCAAGAAAAACTGTTTTTT. V gene TRBV5-1 combines with J gene TRBJ1-4; D is possibly TRBD1 (6 bases). V lost 3 bases to trimming and J lost 8 bases, with 17 bases between them. The germline V gene has CDR1 SGHRS and CDR2 YFSETQ. The CDR3 is 15 residues long.

This clonotype was observed at least ten times. The chain couples TRBV20-1 to TRBJ2-1, with TRBD2 matching 7 bases. CDR3 length equals 15 residues. Germline loops: CDR1 DFQATT, CDR2 SNEGSKA (reference sequence). V shed 7 bases and J 0 bases; nucleotides not matched to a gene: 9. The CDR3: CSGVLGRGSYNEQFF. The CDR3 DNA follows: TGCAGTGGGGTGTTAGGGAGGGGCTCCTACAATGAGCAGTTCTTC.

This clonotype has a count of ten or more. The V and J genes are TRBV6-2 or TRBV6-3 and TRBJ1-1, with D perhaps TRBD1 (5 bases). The V end lost 6 bases, the J end lost 8 bases, and 16 bases lay between the germline ends. Per the germline V gene, CDR1 is MNHEY and CDR2 is SVGEGT. This CDR3 spans 13 amino acids. CDR3 sequence (DNA): TGTGCCAGCAGGCCAGACAGACTACTAGAAGCTTTCTTT. Translating it yields CASRPDRLLEAFF.

The chain joins TRBV10-3 to TRBJ1-1; D not certain. Trimming removed 4 bases at V and 3 bases at J, with 18 bases between. CDR1 ENHRY and CDR2 SYGVKD come from the germline V gene. This CDR3 has 16 amino acids. CDR3 in DNA: TGTGCCATCAGTGTAGGAGGTAAGGTGGGCCACACTGAAGCTTTCTTT. Amino acids: CAISVGGKVGHTEAFF.

This clonotype was recorded a few times. The chain uses TRBV27 and TRBJ2-7; D remains unclear. The CDR3 runs 16 residues. Germline-derived CDR1 and CDR2 are MNHEY and SMNVEV (reference sequence). V lost 1 base, J lost 0 bases, and 13 bases lay in between. CDR3 DNA sequence: TGTGCCAGCAGTTTATTAGGTCGACTGAGCTCCTACGAGCAGTACTTC. Translation gives CASSLLGRLSSYEQYF.

V gene TRBV7-9 combines with J gene TRBJ1-5; TRBD1 aligns across 9 bases. Trimming cost V 4 bases and J 3 bases; bases outside gene matches: 4. The CDR3 extends over 15 amino acids. The germline V gene encodes CDR1 SEHNR and CDR2 FQNEAQ (reference sequence). CDR3 protein: CASSSGTGTNQPQHF. The CDR3, as DNA: TGTGCCAGCAGCTCTGGGACAGGGACCAATCAGCCCCAGCATTTT.

This clonotype was counted only a few times. The J gene is TRBJ1-2, the V gene TRBV3-1; 8 nucleotides line up with TRBD1. Germline V gene data show CDR1 as LGHDT and CDR2 as YNNKEL (reference sequence). The CDR3 extends over 12 amino acids. Germline trimming cut 8 bases from V and 6 bases from J; bases unmatched to any gene: 5. The CDR3 spells CASGADRDGYTF. DNA of the CDR3: TGTGCCAGCGGCGCGGACAGGGATGGCTACACCTTC.

This clonotype was observed a handful of times. The V and J genes are TRBV27 and TRBJ1-2; no reliable D call. V was trimmed by 5 bases and J by 3 bases, leaving 25 bases between them. This CDR3 spans 18 amino acids. Germline values: CDR1 MNHEY, CDR2 SMNVEV (reference sequence). The CDR3 protein is CASSLLRRVSPGYYGYTF. As DNA, the CDR3 is TGTGCCAGCAGTCTGCTCCGCAGAGTCTCCCCTGGATACTATGGCTACACCTTC.

As to this clonotype: A read error may explain this, as a much larger clone is one base away. The chain couples TRBV28 to TRBJ2-7; a possible D gene is TRBD2 (6 bases). The CDR3 has 15 residues. Trimming took off 5 bases at V and 2 bases at J, with 16 bases between the two ends. In germline, CDR1 is MDHEN, CDR2 SYDVKM. CDR3 loop: CASSDPGLVTYEQYF. CDR3 bases: TGTGCCAGCAGTGACCCGGGACTCGTCACCTACGAGCAGTACTTC. Using reference TRBV28 and TRBJ2-7 for the parts outside the CDR3, the full variable domain is DVKVTQSSRYLVKRTGEKVFLECVQDMDHENMFWYRQDPGLGLRLIYFSYDVKMKEKGDIPEGYSVSREKKERFSLILESASTNQTSMYLCASSDPGLVTYEQYFGPGTRLTVT.

About this clonotype itself: A much bigger clone sits one base away, suggesting this may be a read error. The genes are TRBV6-1 and TRBJ1-5, with a possible D match to TRBD1 (6 bases). Trimming took off 4 bases at V and 11 bases at J, with 21 bases between the two ends. The length of the CDR3 is 15 residues. Looked up from germline, CDR1 is MNHNS and CDR2 is SASEGT. This CDR3 reads CASSVSRGQIQSQHF. The CDR3 nucleotides read TGTGCCAGCAGTGTTTCCAGGGGCCAGATCCAGTCCCAGCATTTT.

This clonotype was detected many times. The rearrangement links TRBV2 to TRBJ1-5, with 9 nucleotides matching TRBD1. Germline CDR1 and CDR2: SNHLY and FYNNEI. The CDR3 contains 15 residues. V lost 1 base to trimming and J lost 6 bases; unmatched junction nucleotides: 4. This chain's CDR3 is CASSEDRGRAQPQHF. The CDR3 DNA is TGTGCCAGCAGTGAAGACAGGGGGCGAGCTCAGCCCCAGCATTTT.

This clonotype was detected ten times or more. This chain joins TRBV12-3 or TRBV12-4 and TRBJ1-1; D not certain. Between the trimmed V and J ends, which lost 1 base and 7 bases, there was a span of 13 bases. The CDR3 is 14 amino acids. The CDR3 coding sequence is TGTGCCAGCAGTTTAGAGGTGTTGACGGGTGAAGCTTTCTTT. Translation gives CASSLEVLTGEAFF.

The chain uses TRBV28 and TRBJ1-1; 7 bases align to TRBD1. V lost 7 bases, J lost 1 base, and 12 bases stayed unmatched. The germline V gene encodes CDR1 MDHEN and CDR2 SYDVKM. CDR3 size: 16 residues. The DNA of the CDR3 is TGTGCCAGCACCCTGGGAACAGGGGAGGCGAACACTGAAGCTTTCTTT. This encodes CASTLGTGEANTEAFF. The variable domain in full, with the rest retrieved from reference TRBV28 and TRBJ1-1, is DVKVTQSSRYLVKRTGEKVFLECVQDMDHENMFWYRQDPGLGLRLIYFSYDVKMKEKGDIPEGYSVSREKKERFSLILESASTNQTSMYLCASTLGTGEANTEAFFGQGTRLTVV.

The chain couples TRBV6-5 to TRBJ2-7, with 8 positions matching TRBD2. With V trimmed by 0 bases and J by 5 bases, 9 bases remained unmatched. The CDR3 runs 16 residues. CDR1 is MNHEY, CDR2 SVGAGI, per germline. CDR3 nucleotide sequence: TGTGCCAGCAGTTACTCGAACGGGGGGGCCTTGGACGAGCAGTACTTC. This gives the protein CASSYSNGGALDEQYF.

This clonotype was found a few times. The V and J genes are TRBV9 and TRBJ2-2, with D perhaps given as TRBD1 or TRBD2 (6 bases each). The CDR3 contains 15 residues. Deletions cut 5 bases from V and 6 bases from J, with 17 bases between. Germline loops: CDR1 SGDLS, CDR2 YYNGEE. The CDR3, as DNA: TGTGCCAGCAGGATGGGGGGTGGGGGCTCCGGGGAGCTGTTTTTT. As protein: CASRMGGGGSGELFF.

This chain links TRBV5-6 with TRBJ2-7, with a tentative D call TRBD2 (6 bases). Germline CDR1 is SGHDT and CDR2 is YYEEEE. The CDR3 runs 14 residues. Trimming removed 4 bases from V and 6 bases from J, with 17 bases in between. DNA of the CDR3: TGTGCCAGCAGCGCTCCCCCGGAGGGATCCGAGCAGTACTTC. This codes for CASSAPPEGSEQYF.

This clonotype came up a few times. The CDR3 protein is CASSWGGDLDEQYF. CDR3 nucleotides: TGTGCCAGCAGCTGGGGCGGTGATTTGGACGAGCAGTACTTC. The chain joins TRBV5-6 to TRBJ2-7; possibly TRBD1 for D (5 bases). Per the germline V gene, CDR1 is SGHDT and CDR2 is YYEEEE. Trimming left V 3 bases short and J 5 bases short, with 15 bases between. The CDR3 is made up of 14 amino acids.

CDR3 DNA: TGTGCCAGCAGCTTGGTCGGGGGGGTGACTAATGAAAAACTGTTTTTT. Translation gives CASSLVGGVTNEKLFF. This chain links TRBV5-6 with TRBJ1-4; tentative D call: TRBD1 (5 bases). V was clipped by 0 bases and J by 2 bases, with 11 bases between them. This CDR3 is 16 amino acids long. Germline V gives CDR1 SGHDT, CDR2 YYEEEE.

This clonotype was counted a few times. This may stem from a read error, because a much larger clone lies one nucleotide away. V gene TRBV3-1 combines with J gene TRBJ1-1; D may be TRBD1 (5 bases). The CDR3 consists of 17 residues. The ends were cut back, 1 base at V and 1 base at J, with 16 bases in the middle. Germline V CDR1 and CDR2: LGHDT, YNNKEL (reference sequence). Here the CDR3 DNA reads TGTGCCAGCAGCCAAGCCTGGGGGGTCAGGACGAACACTGAAGCTTTCTTT. It specifies CASSQAWGVRTNTEAFF.

The rearrangement uses TRBV12-3 or TRBV12-4 and TRBJ2-3, with 11 bases matching TRBD2. The CDR3 is 18 residues long. With V trimmed by 4 bases and J by 5 bases, 14 bases remained unmatched. Here the CDR3 reads CASSWSQGLAEGKDTQYF. CDR3 DNA: TGTGCCAGCAGTTGGAGCCAGGGACTAGCGGAGGGGAAAGATACGCAGTATTTT.

This clonotype was counted at least ten times. The CDR3 region is CASSLGALGTEAFF. The CDR3 bases are TGTGCCAGCAGCTTAGGAGCCCTGGGAACTGAAGCTTTCTTT. The rearrangement uses TRBV7-2 and TRBJ1-1; the D is unclear. Trimming took off 1 base at V and 5 bases at J, with 11 bases between the two ends. The CDR3 spans 14 residues. CDR1 and CDR2 from the germline V gene are SGHTA and FQGNSA. The whole variable domain, filled in from reference TRBV7-2 and TRBJ1-1, reads GAGVSQSPSNKVTEKGKDVELRCDPISGHTALYWYRQSLGQGLEFLIYFQGNSAPDKSGLPSDRFSAERTGGSVSTLTIQRTQQEDSAVYLCASSLGALGTEAFFGQGTRLTVV.